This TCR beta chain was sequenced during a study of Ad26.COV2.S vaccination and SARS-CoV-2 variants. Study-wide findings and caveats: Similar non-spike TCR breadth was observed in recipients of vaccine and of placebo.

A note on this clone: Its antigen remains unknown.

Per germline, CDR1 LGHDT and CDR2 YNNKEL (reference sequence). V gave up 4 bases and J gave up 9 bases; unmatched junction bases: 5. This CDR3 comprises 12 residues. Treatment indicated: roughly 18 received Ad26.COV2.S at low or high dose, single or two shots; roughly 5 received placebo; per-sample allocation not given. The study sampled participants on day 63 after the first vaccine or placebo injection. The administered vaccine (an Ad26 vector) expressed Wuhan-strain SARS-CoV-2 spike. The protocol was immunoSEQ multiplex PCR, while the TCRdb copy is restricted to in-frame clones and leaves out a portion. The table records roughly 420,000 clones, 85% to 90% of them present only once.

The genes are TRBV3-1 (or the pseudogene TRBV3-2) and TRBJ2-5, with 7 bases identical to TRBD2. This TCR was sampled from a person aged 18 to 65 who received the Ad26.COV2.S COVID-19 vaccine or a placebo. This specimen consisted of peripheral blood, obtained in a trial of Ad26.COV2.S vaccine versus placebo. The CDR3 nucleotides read TGTGCCAGCAGCCCCAGTGGGGGGGCCCAGTACTTC. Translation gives CASSPSGGAQYF.